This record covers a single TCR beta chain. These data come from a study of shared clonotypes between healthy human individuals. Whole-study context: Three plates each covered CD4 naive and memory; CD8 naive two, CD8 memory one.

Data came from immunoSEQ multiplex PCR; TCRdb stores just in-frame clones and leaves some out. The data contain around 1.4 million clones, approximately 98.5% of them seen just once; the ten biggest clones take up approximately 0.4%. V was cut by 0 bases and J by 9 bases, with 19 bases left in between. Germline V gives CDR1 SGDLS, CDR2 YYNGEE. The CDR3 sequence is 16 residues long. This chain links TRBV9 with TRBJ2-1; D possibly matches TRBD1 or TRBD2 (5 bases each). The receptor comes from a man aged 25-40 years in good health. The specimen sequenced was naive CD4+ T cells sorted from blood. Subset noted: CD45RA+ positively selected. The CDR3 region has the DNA TGTGCCAGCAGCGTAGCACAGGACCAGGGTGGGACTGAGCAGTTCTTC. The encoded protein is CASSVAQDQGGTEQFF.